This is a list of T cell receptor beta chains from one sample in a study of T cell changes during pregnancy in multiple sclerosis. The assay was immunoSEQ multiplex PCR, and TCRdb's table has in-frame clones only and misses some. The sample consists of about 47,000 clones, almost 95% of them appearing once. The sequencing here drew on peripheral blood, taken after pregnancy. All receptors derive from a female donor with multiple sclerosis, enrolled in a pregnancy study. The CDR3 runs from the conserved cysteine through the conserved F or W. The D gene is left open where the match is weak. Rows give clone size only sometimes, using once, few, many, or a class for an expanded clone.

TRBJ1-6 NA TRBV15 NA CATSRDSNSPLHF TGTGCCACCAGCAGGGACAGCAATTCACCCCTCCACTTT
TRBJ2-6 NA TRBV7-7 NA CASSLAGPGANVLTF TGTGCCAGCAGCCTCGCAGGGCCTGGGGCCAACGTCCTGACTTTC
TRBJ1-3 NA TRBV4-3 NA CASSPQPTGAGNTIYF TGCGCCAGCAGCCCCCAACCGACTGGAGCTGGAAACACCATATATTTT
TRBJ2-1 TRBD2 TRBV9 NA CASTTAGEQFF TGTGCCAGCACCACAGCGGGGGAGCAGTTCTTC
TRBJ1-6 TRBD1 TRBV15 NA CATSPRTGDNSPLHF TGTGCCACCAGCCCTCGGACAGGGGATAATTCACCCCTCCACTTT
TRBJ1-2 TRBD1 TRBV29-1 NA CSVPTGSLYGYTF TGCAGCGTACCGACAGGGAGCCTCTATGGCTACACCTTC
TRBJ2-2 NA TRBV4-2 NA CASSQPKGVKAGELFF TGTGCCAGCAGCCAACCGAAGGGGGTAAAGGCCGGGGAGCTGTTTTTT
TRBJ1-5 NA TRBV4-2 NA CASSQGRGGSNQPQHF TGTGCCAGCAGCCAAGGCAGGGGCGGAAGCAATCAGCCCCAGCATTTT
TRBJ1-2 NA TRBV9 NA CASSRDSLNYGYTF TGTGCCAGCAGCAGAGACAGCCTTAACTATGGCTACACCTTC
TRBJ2-7 NA TRBV2 NA CASSYNQGWDEQYF TGTGCCAGCAGTTACAACCAGGGGTGGGACGAGCAGTACTTC
TRBJ1-3 TRBD1 TRBV25-1 NA CASSLGQGENTIYF TGTGCCAGCAGCCTCGGACAGGGGGAAAACACCATATATTTT
TRBJ1-2 NA TRBV6-6 NA CASRGSPNPNYGYTF TGTGCCAGCAGGGGTAGCCCTAATCCTAACTATGGCTACACCTTC
TRBJ1-4 NA TRBV5-5 NA CASSLDLNEKLFF TGTGCCAGCAGCTTGGATCTTAATGAAAAACTGTTTTTT
TRBJ1-1 NA TRBV28 NA CASRTHTEAFF TGTGCCAGCAGGACACACACTGAAGCTTTCTTT
TRBJ2-1 NA TRBV6-5 NA CASSYGPTKFF TGTGCCAGCAGTTACGGGCCCACGAAGTTCTTC
TRBJ1-1 NA TRBV10-2 NA CASRRQEGQNTEAFF TGCGCCAGCAGGAGACAGGAAGGTCAGAACACTGAAGCTTTCTTT
TRBJ2-7 NA TRBV4-3 NA CASSQDFRGSSYEQYF TGCGCCAGCAGCCAAGATTTCCGGGGTTCATCCTACGAGCAGTACTTC
TRBJ2-7 NA TRBV30 once CAWGSGTYEQYF TGTGCCTGGGGGAGCGGAACCTACGAGCAGTACTTC
TRBJ2-1 TRBD2 TRBV6-1 NA CASSGLLAGGYNEQFF TGTGCCAGCAGTGGACTGCTAGCGGGGGGCTACAATGAGCAGTTCTTC
TRBJ1-1 NA TRBV4-3 NA CASSQGLQGWTEAFF TGCGCCAGCAGCCAAGGTCTACAGGGATGGACTGAAGCTTTCTTT
TRBJ2-1 NA TRBV15 NA CATSIPAGPVDEQFF TGTGCCACCAGCATCCCGGCGGGGCCGGTGGATGAGCAGTTCTTC
TRBJ2-3 TRBD2 TRBV5-4 NA CASGSGVSTDTQYF TGTGCCAGCGGTAGCGGGGTAAGCACAGATACGCAGTATTTT
TRBJ2-3 TRBD1 TRBV9 NA CASSGTGRTDTQYF TGTGCCAGCAGCGGGACAGGACGCACAGATACGCAGTATTTT